This T cell receptor (beta chain) originates from a study of blood T cell repertoires in COVID-19. About the study: Samples of COVID-19 (acute and convalescent) were obtained from the United States, Italy and Spain. Sample material is recorded as cDNA or gDNA derived from T cells, B-cell-depleted T cells, or PBMCs.

V lost 5 bases and J 2 bases, leaving 5 bases between the germline ends. The CDR3 sequence is 11 residues long. The germline V gene has CDR1 DFQATT and CDR2 SNEGSKA (reference sequence). Profiling relied on immunoSEQ multiplex PCR, and the TCRdb table lists in-frame clones only, not all of them. The profile covers about 180,000 clones, with about 90% appearing a single time and 0.95% to 1.5% taken by the ten largest. Input material: PBMCs or T cells enriched from blood (not recorded which). The rearrangement links TRBV20-1 to TRBJ2-3; D remains ambiguous. This receptor was obtained from a human donor with acute COVID-19. The donor label of this sample is uncertain. CDR3 sequence reads: CSAANTDTQYF. The DNA of the CDR3 is TGCAGTGCTGCTAACACAGATACGCAGTATTTT.